This TCR beta chain was recovered during a study of PD-1 blockade in classical Hodgkin lymphoma. The time point: cycle 4 day 1 (C4D1), after 6 weeks of nivolumab. Exposure to brentuximab vedotin varied, and each patient had relapsed following autologous stem cell transplantation. Generated by immunoSEQ multiplex PCR, the TCRdb table keeps only in-frame clones and is missing some. The sample consists of 9,500 or so clones, over 80% of them appearing once. Germline values: CDR1 SGHAT, CDR2 FQNNGV. V lost 1 base to trimming and J lost 6 bases, with 13 bases between them. This CDR3 comprises 15 residues. The TCR comes from a human donor with classical Hodgkin lymphoma. This sample comprised peripheral blood mononuclear cells (PBMCs), obtained before the fourth cycle of nivolumab. The rearrangement links TRBV11-2 to TRBJ1-5; no reliable D call. The DNA of the CDR3 is TGTGCCAGCAGCTTAGTAGGAGGAGGGAGTCAGCCCCAGCATTTT. Translated: CASSLVGGGSQPQHF.